These 29 T cell receptor beta chains were sequenced from one sample in a study of cytomegalovirus exposure and HLA in healthy donors. 60 Vbeta and 13 Jbeta primers were used in PCR. Clones were read by immunoSEQ multiplex PCR, and TCRdb kept only the in-frame ones, dropping some. The sample includes roughly 54,000 clones, around three quarters seen only once; the top ten take approximately 19%. The sequenced material came from PBMCs. These receptors were collected from a woman aged 60-75 years in good health and CMV-seropositive.

This clone turned up a few times. The chain uses TRBV4-1 and TRBJ1-1; the D gene is possibly TRBD1 (5 bases). Trimming left V 0 bases short and J 5 bases short, with 13 bases between. The germline V gene encodes CDR1 MGHRA and CDR2 YSYEKL. The CDR3 is made up of 15 amino acids. The CDR3 region has the DNA TGCGCCAGCAGCCAAGATAAGGCATACAGGACTGAAGCTTTCTTT. This gives the protein CASSQDKAYRTEAFF.

V gene TRBV2 combines with J gene TRBJ1-1, with D tentatively TRBD1 (6 bases). The germline V gene encodes CDR1 SNHLY and CDR2 FYNNEI. Trimming left V 4 bases short and J 0 bases short, with 12 bases between. The CDR3 totals 15 residues. CDR3 DNA sequence: TGTGCCAGCAGTGTACAGGGAGTTGTGAACACTGAAGCTTTCTTT. This sequence encodes CASSVQGVVNTEAFF.

V gene TRBV6-1 combines with J gene TRBJ1-2, with 7 bases lining up with TRBD1. V lost 8 bases to trimming and J lost 7 bases; unmatched junction nucleotides: 13. The CDR3 has 14 residues. Germline V gene lookup returns CDR1 MNHNS and CDR2 SASEGT. CDR3 nucleotide sequence: TGTGCCAGCGCCCTGGGACAGTCCTCCCTTGGCTACACCTTC. It encodes CASALGQSSLGYTF.

The CDR3 DNA follows: TGTGCCAGCAGCCCTAGCGGGGGGGCCTCGAATGAGCAGTTCTTC. Its translation: CASSPSGGASNEQFF. This chain connects TRBV5-4 to TRBJ2-1; 12 bases fit TRBD2. The CDR3 is 15 amino acids. Trimming removed 4 bases from V and 7 bases from J; junction bases left unmatched: 6. The germline gives CDR1 SGHNT, CDR2 YYREEE (reference sequence).

V and J are TRBV28 and TRBJ2-7, with D possibly TRBD1 on 5 matching bases. V was pared by 6 bases and J by 0 bases, with 15 bases between. Germline V lookup: CDR1 MDHEN, CDR2 SYDVKM. The CDR3 length is 15 residues. The CDR3 nucleotides are TGTGCCAGCAGCTATGGCCTCAGGGCCTCCTACGAGCAGTACTTC. Translating gives CASSYGLRASYEQYF.

This clone was detected only a few times. The chain is built from TRBV27 and TRBJ2-7; 8 bases map to TRBD2. This CDR3 is built from 14 residues. J lost 3 bases, V lost 6 bases, and 7 bases had no gene match. CDR1 and CDR2 from the germline V gene are MNHEY and SMNVEV (reference sequence). CDR3 sequence reads: CASSQTSDVYEQYF. CDR3 nucleotides: TGTGCCAGCAGCCAGACTAGCGACGTCTACGAGCAGTACTTC.

The chain has TRBV11-2 and TRBJ2-1; 8 nucleotides match TRBD1. The length of the CDR3 is 14 residues. Germline trimming cut 7 bases from V and 2 bases from J; bases unmatched to any gene: 4. Germline V gene sequence: CDR1 SGHAT, CDR2 FQNNGV. Written as DNA, the CDR3 is TGTGCCAGCACCCCGACAGGGGCCTACAATGAGCAGTTCTTC. Protein sequence: CASTPTGAYNEQFF.

This clone was seen a few times. This rearrangement joins TRBV11-2 to TRBJ1-2, with a weak D call TRBD1 (6 bases). The CDR3 covers 14 residues. Trimming pared 8 bases from V and 1 base from J, leaving 14 bases between. CDR1 and CDR2 from the germline V gene are SGHAT and FQNNGV. The CDR3, as DNA: TGTGCCAGCTCAACCCTACAGGGTAACTATGGCTACACCTTC. Its translation is CASSTLQGNYGYTF. The entire variable domain, with the rest obtained from reference TRBV11-2 and TRBJ1-2, is as follows: EAGVAQSPRYKIIEKRQSVAFWCNPISGHATLYWYQQILGQGPKLLIQFQNNGVVDDSQLPKDRFSAERLKGVDSTLKIQPAKLEDSAVYLCASSTLQGNYGYTFGSGTRLTVV.

The chain combines TRBV10-3 with TRBJ2-3, with 9 bases fitting TRBD2. Per germline, CDR1 ENHRY and CDR2 SYGVKD. J lost 3 bases, V lost 7 bases, and 5 bases had no gene match. There are 14 residues in the CDR3. CDR3 nucleotides: TGTGCCATCAAGGGACTAGCTAATACAGATACGCAGTATTTT. Its translation is CAIKGLANTDTQYF.

The rearrangement links TRBV7-2 to TRBJ2-2, with D possibly matching TRBD1 (5 bases). Germline CDR1 reads SGHTA; CDR2 reads FQGNSA. Trimming pared 3 bases from V and 5 bases from J, leaving 10 bases between. The CDR3 length is 14 residues. The CDR3 region has the DNA TGTGCCAGCAGCTTTTCTAAGGGGACCGGGGAGCTGTTTTTT. This codes for CASSFSKGTGELFF.

The chain links TRBV2 to TRBJ1-1, with a possible D match to TRBD1 (6 bases). V lost 2 bases, J lost 3 bases, and 13 bases lay in between. The germline CDR1 and CDR2 sequences are SNHLY and FYNNEI. CDR3 length: 15 amino acids. In DNA form, the CDR3 reads TGTGCCAGCAGTGAACAAGGGGGTTCGTACACTGAAGCTTTCTTT. Translated: CASSEQGGSYTEAFF.

The J gene is TRBJ2-7, the V gene TRBV5-5, with 11 positions matching TRBD2. Germline CDR1 is SGHKS and CDR2 is YYEKEE (reference sequence). This CDR3 comprises 17 residues. The junction had 11 bases not matched to a gene; V was cut back by 4 bases and J by 2 bases. The CDR3 nucleotides are TGTGCCAGCAGCCGGGGCCTTACTAGCGGGGGCACCTACGAGCAGTACTTC. This translates into CASSRGLTSGGTYEQYF. Full variable domain (rest looked up from reference TRBV5-5 and TRBJ2-7): DAGVTQSPTHLIKTRGQQVTLRCSPISGHKSVSWYQQVLGQGPQFIFQYYEKEERGRGNFPDRFSARQFPNYSSELNVNALLLGDSALYLCASSRGLTSGGTYEQYFGPGTRLTVT.

The gene calls are TRBV5-1 and TRBJ1-1; D is undetermined. Trimming removed 1 base from V and 1 base from J, with 8 bases in between. The CDR3 runs to 14 residues. CDR1 and CDR2 from the germline V gene are SGHRS and YFSETQ. DNA for the CDR3: TGCGCCAGCAGCTTGTCGAGGTCGAACACTGAAGCTTTCTTT. Residues: CASSLSRSNTEAFF.

V gene TRBV6-5 combines with J gene TRBJ1-1, with D perhaps TRBD1 (6 bases). CDR1 and CDR2 (germline): MNHEY, SVGAGI. V lost 2 bases and J 1 base, leaving 8 bases between the germline ends. This CDR3 spans 14 amino acids. CDR3 DNA sequence: TGTGCCAGCAGTTACGTACAGGGGAACACTGAAGCTTTCTTT. It specifies CASSYVQGNTEAFF.

This clone was detected a few times. The genes are TRBV6-5 and TRBJ1-1; 7 nucleotides agree with TRBD1. Per germline, CDR1 MNHEY and CDR2 SVGAGI. V trimming: 3 bases; J trimming: 0 bases; junction bases outside the gene matches: 4. The CDR3 contains 15 residues. CDR3 residues: CASSYTGTVNTEAFF. DNA for the CDR3: TGTGCCAGCAGTTATACCGGGACAGTGAACACTGAAGCTTTCTTT.

The V call is TRBV4-3, the J call TRBJ2-7, with D tentatively TRBD2 (5 bases). The CDR3 spans 16 residues. CDR1 is LGHNA, CDR2 YSLEER, per germline. V was trimmed by 0 bases and J by 4 bases, leaving 16 bases between them. The CDR3 DNA follows: TGCGCCAGCAGCCAAGAAATGGGGAGCGTGGAATACGAGCAGTACTTC. It yields the protein CASSQEMGSVEYEQYF.

The chain carries TRBV30 and TRBJ1-2, with a tentative D call TRBD1 (6 bases). CDR1 is GTSNPN, CDR2 SVGIG, per germline (reference sequence). The CDR3 runs 14 residues. With 2 bases removed from V and 7 bases from J, the gap between germline ends came to 17 bases. As DNA, the CDR3 is TGTGCCTGGAGTCTACAGGGTGCGGCGGGTGGCTACACCTTC. It encodes CAWSLQGAAGGYTF.

CDR3 in DNA: TGTGCCACCAGCAGACAGGGGTTGAGCTCTGGAAACACCATATATTTT. As protein: CATSRQGLSSGNTIYF. This chain uses TRBV15 with TRBJ1-3; TRBD1 is a possible D gene (6 bases). Between the trimmed V and J ends, which lost 2 bases and 0 bases, there was a span of 11 bases. The CDR3 is 16 residues long. Per the germline V gene, CDR1 is LNHNV and CDR2 is YYDKDF (reference sequence).

The rearrangement uses TRBV9 and TRBJ2-5, with TRBD1 identical over 9 bases. This CDR3 region has 16 residues. Germline V gene sequence: CDR1 SGDLS, CDR2 YYNGEE. V lost 4 bases to trimming and J lost 5 bases; unmatched junction nucleotides: 12. The CDR3 DNA follows: TGTGCCAGCAGCCCACGAAGGACAGGGGTCGTGGAGACCCAGTACTTC. It codes for CASSPRRTGVVETQYF.

The genes are TRBV9 and TRBJ1-5; a possible D gene is TRBD1 (5 bases). Trimming removed 2 bases from V and 1 base from J, with 7 bases in between. Germline CDR1 and CDR2: SGDLS and YYNGEE. This CDR3 has 14 residues. CDR3 sequence reads: CASSVRGSNQPQHF. Written as DNA, the CDR3 is TGTGCCAGCAGCGTTCGGGGGAGCAATCAGCCCCAGCATTTT.

This clone was counted at least ten times. This chain joins TRBV7-6 and TRBJ1-1; D unclear. CDR3 size: 14 residues. V lost 0 bases, J lost 5 bases, and 10 bases lay in between. Germline-derived CDR1 and CDR2 are SGHVS and FNYEAQ. CDR3 sequence: CASSLAISETEAFF. CDR3 nucleotide sequence: TGTGCCAGCAGCTTAGCGATCTCGGAGACTGAAGCTTTCTTT. The variable domain in full, completed from reference TRBV7-6 and TRBJ1-1, reads GAGVSQSPRYKVTKRGQDVALRCDPISGHVSLYWYRQALGQGPEFLTYFNYEAQQDKSGLPNDRFSAERPEGSISTLTIQRTEQRDSAMYRCASSLAISETEAFFGQGTRLTVV.

The chain joins TRBV7-9 to TRBJ2-5; D not certain. Trimming took off 7 bases at V and 2 bases at J, with 11 bases between the two ends. Germline assignment: CDR1 SEHNR and CDR2 FQNEAQ (reference sequence). The length of the CDR3 is 13 residues. The CDR3 DNA sequence: TGTGCCAGCAACCCGAACATACAAGAGACCCAGTACTTC. This encodes CASNPNIQETQYF.

This clone has only a few counts. The genes are TRBV6-5 and TRBJ2-7; D perhaps matches TRBD2 (6 bases). With 6 bases removed from V and 3 bases from J, the gap between germline ends came to 18 bases. The CDR3 is 15 residues long. The germline V gene encodes CDR1 MNHEY and CDR2 SVGAGI. Here the CDR3 reads CASSSRAGSLYEQYF. Written as DNA, the CDR3 is TGTGCCAGCAGCTCCAGGGCGGGGAGTCTCTACGAGCAGTACTTC.

The J gene is TRBJ1-5, the V gene TRBV19, with D hard to call. Germline assignment: CDR1 LNHDA and CDR2 SQIVND (reference sequence). This CDR3 is built from 16 residues. The ends were cut back, 3 bases at V and 3 bases at J, with 15 bases in the middle. The CDR3 DNA sequence: TGTGCCAGTAGTATCGTCAGAAGAAGTTACAATCAGCCCCAGCATTTT. Translating it yields CASSIVRRSYNQPQHF.

The CDR3 loop reads CASSLRSGGWGNSPLHF. As DNA, the CDR3 is TGCGCCAGCAGCCTGAGGAGTGGGGGCTGGGGCAATTCACCCCTCCACTTT. The chain has TRBV4-3 and TRBJ1-6; TRBD1 might be the D (6 bases). Trimming stripped 4 bases from V and 7 bases from J, with 20 bases between. CDR1 and CDR2 (germline): LGHNA, YSLEER. The length of the CDR3 is 17 residues.

This clone was counted a few times. The chain recombines TRBV10-2 with TRBJ1-1; D perhaps matches TRBD1 (5 bases). The length of the CDR3 is 13 residues. V was trimmed by 6 bases and J by 7 bases, leaving 15 bases between them. From germline, CDR1 is WSHSY and CDR2 SAAADI. CDR3 loop: CASSDLRGGEAFF. As DNA, the CDR3 is TGCGCCAGCAGCGATCTCCGGGGGGGTGAAGCTTTCTTT.

This clone was seen only a few times. The chain couples TRBV7-2 to TRBJ2-7, with 10 bases aligning to TRBD1. The CDR3 has 14 residues. Trimming took 5 bases from V and 2 from J; bases not matched to a gene: 3. Per germline, CDR1 SGHTA and CDR2 FQGNSA. CDR3 sequence (DNA): TGTGCCAGCAGCCGGGACAGGGGTCCCTACGAGCAGTACTTC. Translation: CASSRDRGPYEQYF.

V and J are TRBV13 and TRBJ1-1, with D perhaps matching TRBD1 (5 bases). Germline values: CDR1 PRHDT, CDR2 FYEKMQ (reference sequence). The length of the CDR3 is 14 residues. The ends were cut back, 5 bases at V and 5 bases at J, with 15 bases in the middle. The CDR3 reads CASSPRPGGTEAFF. DNA for the CDR3: TGTGCCAGCAGCCCCCGTCCGGGGGGAACTGAAGCTTTCTTT.

V and J are TRBV6-7 and TRBJ1-3; D possibly corresponds to TRBD1 (6 bases). TRBV6-7 is an open reading frame, and its role is uncertain. Trimming stripped 4 bases from V and 0 bases from J, with 28 bases between. The CDR3 contains 21 residues. The CDR3 nucleotides read TGTGCCAGCAGTTGGGGCAGGGGCCGCGCGCTGAAATCCAGCTCTGGAAACACCATATATTTT. Its translation: CASSWGRGRALKSSSGNTIYF.